Below, 7 T cell receptor beta chains from the same sample are listed, as sequenced in a study of T-cell reconstitution after alpha-beta-depleted transplantation in children. Unique molecular identifiers tagged the TCRbeta library. TCRdb reanalysed the PCR reads using MiXCR and keeps one entry per CDR3 protein. This sample has hundreds of thousands of distinct CDR3 sequences, with more than 20% found just once. This material consisted of PBMCs, mostly from graft donor cells, taken 360 days after TCRalphabeta/CD19-depleted stem cell transplant. These receptors came from a female patient aged 2-9 years who had a stem cell transplant for congenital amegakaryocytic thrombocytopenia, so the T cells may come from the graft donor.

CDR3 region: CSARTEDGYEQYF. In DNA, the CDR3 is TGCAGTGCTAGGACAGAGGACGGCTACGAGCAGTACTTC. The genes are TRBV20-1 and TRBJ2-7, with a tentative D call TRBD1 (5 bases). Between the trimmed V and J ends, which lost 3 bases and 3 bases, there was a span of 12 bases. The germline V gene encodes CDR1 DFQATT and CDR2 SNEGSKA (reference sequence). The length of the CDR3 is 13 residues.

This clonotype was picked up many times. The chain recombines TRBV5-1 with TRBJ2-1, with 12 bases aligning to TRBD2. The CDR3 is 15 amino acids. The germline V gene has CDR1 SGHRS and CDR2 YFSETQ. J was trimmed by 8 bases and V by 6 bases; bases with no gene match: 9. The CDR3 is CASTGSTSGGYEQFF. CDR3 DNA sequence: TGCGCCAGCACGGGTTCGACTAGCGGGGGCTATGAGCAGTTCTTC.

The chain employs TRBV20-1 and TRBJ2-7, with 11 positions matching TRBD2. There are 16 residues in the CDR3. Germline CDR1 DFQATT, CDR2 SNEGSKA (reference sequence). The trim removed 2 bases at V and 2 bases at J, leaving 8 bases unmatched. CDR3 sequence: CSARLPTSGRPYEQYF. The CDR3, as DNA: TGCAGTGCTAGACTCCCAACTAGCGGGAGACCCTACGAGCAGTACTTC.

This rearrangement joins TRBV20-1 to TRBJ1-5; D gene uncertain. Between the trimmed V and J ends, which lost 3 bases and 3 bases, there was a span of 9 bases. The CDR3 totals 13 residues. The germline CDR1 and CDR2 sequences are DFQATT and SNEGSKA (reference sequence). The CDR3 coding sequence is TGCAGTGCTAGTCAGGAGAACAATCAGCCCCAGCATTTT. It codes for CSASQENNQPQHF.

The rearrangement joins TRBV7-6 to TRBJ2-1; maybe TRBD2 (5 bases). The CDR3 is 12 amino acids. Germline CDR1 reads SGHVS; CDR2 reads FNYEAQ. V was shortened by 3 bases and J by 9 bases, with 9 bases between the two germline ends. In nucleotides, the CDR3 is TGTGCCAGCAGCTTTGCAGGAGGTGAGCAGTTCTTC. Protein product: CASSFAGGEQFF. Supplemented by reference TRBV7-6 and TRBJ2-1, the full variable domain reads GAGVSQSPRYKVTKRGQDVALRCDPISGHVSLYWYRQALGQGPEFLTYFNYEAQQDKSGLPNDRFSAERPEGSISTLTIQRTEQRDSAMYRCASSFAGGEQFFGPGTRLTVL.

This clonotype turned up a few times. The chain joins TRBV12-3 or TRBV12-4 to TRBJ2-7; TRBD2 aligns across 9 bases. This CDR3 region has 16 residues. V shed 4 bases, J shed 3 bases, and the junction held 10 bases outside the gene matches. This CDR3 is CASSSVLTSGYYEQYF. The CDR3 DNA reads as TGTGCCAGCAGTTCCGTCTTGACTAGCGGCTACTACGAGCAGTACTTC.

There are many counts of this clonotype. This sequence joins TRBV20-1 and TRBJ2-7; 9 bases fit TRBD2. The ends lost 8 bases at V and 4 bases at J; junction bases unmatched: 6. The germline V gene encodes CDR1 DFQATT and CDR2 SNEGSKA (reference sequence). CDR3 size: 12 residues. CDR3 protein: CSSRRGGYEQYF. The CDR3 region has the DNA TGCAGTAGTCGGCGGGGGGGTTACGAGCAGTACTTC.